This TCR beta chain was observed in a study of T cells in Graves' hyperthyroidism and ophthalmopathy (dated by TCRdb to about 2019). General notes on the study: Peripheral blood samples were taken at initial diagnosis, before any treatment was given. To identify TCR V-J signatures that set the groups apart, the researchers used a discovery cohort of 100 patients, made up of 43 with Graves' ophthalmopathy and about 60 with stable Graves' hyperthyroidism. Prospective prediction of ophthalmopathy was tested in an independent validation cohort consisting of about 19 hyperthyroidism patients and some 17 patients who later progressed to ophthalmopathy. For training and testing, the 100 or so patients in the discovery cohort were randomly divided in a 7:3 ratio. Thyroid tissue and blood T-cell repertoires from six Graves' hyperthyroidism patients were also compared in the study. Following sampling, methimazole starting at 30 mg daily was given to hyperthyroidism patients, and high-dose intravenous methylprednisolone was given to ophthalmopathy patients. The paper reports TCR Vbeta CDR3 sequencing of roughly 140 peripheral blood samples: fewer than 50 ophthalmopathy, under 80 hyperthyroidism and 17 progressor patients.

There are 16 amino acids in the CDR3, from cysteine to phenylalanine inclusive. Of the read, only the CDR3 DNA is kept; its 48 bases are in frame from base 1. At the junction V is shortened by 3 bases and J by 2 bases; bases outside the gene matches: 10. CDR1 is given as SGDLS and CDR2 as YYNGEE, both from the germline V gene. Amplification of TCR beta CDR3 regions was carried out from RNA transcripts. The first round of RT-PCR for the TCR CDR3 was performed with the HTBI primer set and the Qiagen OneStep RT-PCR kit. Libraries were constructed in a second round of multiplex PCR, after which size selection and purification were performed. Paired-end sequencing of the libraries was performed with 100 bp reads on an Illumina HiSeq2000. Per the authors' processing: SOAPnuke was used to process the raw data, removing reads that contained adapters or uncalled bases, had a mean Phred below 15, or lacked an exact match to the constant primer or identifier. COPE v1.2.5 was used to merge the high-quality paired reads, and each unique nucleotide sequence was defined as a clonotype. Clonotypes were aligned to IMGT TRBV, TRBD and TRBJ reference segments using MiTCR v1.1. The analysis was restricted to V-J combinations with a frequency above 0.0001, which together covered approximately 99% of the repertoires. A TCS score was defined as the ratio between F50 (clonal expansion) and ExV (chaos), using BLOSUM62-based TCRdist between CDR3 peptides within each V-J. Welch's t-statistics and random forest reduced around 520 V-J features to some 14, which were used in a naive Bayes classifier (R e1071). Thyroid-blood repertoire similarity was quantified with the Morisita-Horn index. TCRdb redid the processing of the public reads, applying fastp at Q25 and MiXCR, and retained in-frame beta chains. Each entry merges the rows of one CDR3 protein and shows their most common DNA and genes. The authors' filters were not applied to this entry. Recorded for this sample are 750,000 to 950,000 distinct CDR3 sequences; over 35% of them occurred a single time. The biggest ten clones account for 8.9% of the sample.

The table lists this clonotype with a few counts. Its antigen target is currently unknown. No base quality information exists; no much larger clone differs at one position. A patient counted as having stable Graves' hyperthyroidism if no progression to ophthalmopathy occurred over 18 months of follow-up. Hyperthyroidism patients were aged 18 to 65 years and newly diagnosed, with disease duration of less than 2 months. Any patient with an uncontrolled infection, another autoimmune disease, pregnancy or lactation was excluded. Diagnoses were established on the basis of clinical symptoms, serum thyroxine and TRAb, thyroid ultrasound, and orbital computed tomography. PBMCs were isolated from approximately 10 ml of fresh peripheral blood by Ficoll-Paque density gradient centrifugation. Total RNA was extracted with Trizol reagent, and quality was checked on an Agilent 2100 Bioanalyzer. General findings and caveats noted by the study authors: A 13 V-J signature model separated ophthalmopathy from stable hyperthyroidism, with around 90% sensitivity and roughly 82% specificity in cross-validation and 80%/75% in testing. In validation, the model predicted progression to ophthalmopathy a median of roughly 6.2 months before onset, with around 70% sensitivity and 72.22% specificity. Most expanded thyroid clonotypes (frequency above 0.001) were also detected in blood, a finding suggesting that blood repertoires may reflect thyroid immune responses. No statistical method was used to set the sample size in advance, and investigators knew the group allocation.

The receptor chain draws on TRBV9 and TRBJ1-1, and 7 junctional nucleotides match TRBD1. This sequence was found in a man aged 18 to 29 with Graves' hyperthyroidism. Sequencing input: blood. In nucleotides, the sequence is TGTGCCAGCAGCGAAAACCGGGACAGACCAAACACTGAAGCTTTCTTT. It specifies CASSENRDRPNTEAFF.